The T cell receptor (beta chain) under discussion was sequenced for a study of blood T cell repertoires in COVID-19. Study in general: The origin of the acute and convalescent COVID-19 samples was the United States, Italy and Spain.

The germline CDR1 and CDR2 sequences are SGHDN and FVKESK. The CDR3 runs 13 residues. Comments on this clone: An end of the junction differs from the germline gene, which may be a read error.

Original processing methods: It was from reference gene primer amplification that nucleated cell counts were estimated. The repertoire was sequenced with immunoSEQ multiplex PCR; TCRdb's copy has only in-frame clones and lacks some. V, J and clone size are those of that table, while D and trimming were read from the DNA. The sample comprises about 170,000 clones, about 83% of which are singletons, and about 8% rests with the top ten. This sequence joins TRBV14 and TRBJ2-1; no clear D. Sequencing input: peripheral blood. The sequence derives from a man aged 35 to 55 who had recovered from COVID-19. The CDR3 nucleotides read TGTGCCAGCGGCCAACCAAACTACAATGAGCAGTTCTTC. It yields the protein CASGQPNYNEQFF.